Each of the 27 T cell receptor beta chains below was sequenced from the same sample in a study of blood T cell repertoires in COVID-19. TCRdb's copy holds only in-frame clones and misses some; the assay was immunoSEQ multiplex PCR. Among 100,000 or so clones, around four fifths were seen once, and the ten largest hold around 9.8%. Sequencing used peripheral blood. Receptors were obtained from a man aged 60 to 75 with active or convalescent COVID-19.

V and J are TRBV6-7 and TRBJ1-1, with 10 positions matching TRBD1. TRBV6-7 falls under the ORF class, with uncertain function. The CDR3 loop spans 17 amino acids. With 2 bases clipped from V and 2 bases from J, the junction kept 8 bases outside the gene matches. The CDR3 DNA reads TGTGCCAGCAGTTACCCCCCGGGGACAGGGGTTAACACTGAAGCTTTCTTT. Encoded protein: CASSYPPGTGVNTEAFF.

The gene calls are TRBV3-1 (or the pseudogene TRBV3-2) and TRBJ2-5, with 11 positions matching TRBD2. Germline V gene data show CDR1 as LGHDT and CDR2 as YNNKEL (reference sequence). The CDR3 contains 20 residues. Germline trimming cut 4 bases from V and 7 bases from J; bases unmatched to any gene: 23. The CDR3 is CASSPRGSGRAGRGLGTQYF. DNA for the CDR3: TGTGCCAGCAGCCCCCGGGGTAGCGGGAGGGCCGGTCGGGGCCTGGGGACCCAGTACTTC.

The chain employs TRBV7-8 and TRBJ1-5; TRBD1 agrees at 8 bases. Germline V lookup: CDR1 SGHVS, CDR2 FQNEAQ. This CDR3 comprises 15 residues. After removal of 7 bases from V and 3 bases from J, the junction contained 8 bases not matched to a gene. CDR3 protein: CASTSQGAANQPQHF. In nucleotides, the CDR3 is TGTGCCAGCACTAGCCAGGGGGCGGCCAATCAGCCCCAGCATTTT.

The rearrangement joins TRBV19 to TRBJ1-2; perhaps TRBD1 as D (5 bases). The CDR3 extends over 13 amino acids. V was pared by 3 bases and J by 7 bases, with 12 bases between. CDR1 is LNHDA and CDR2 is SQIVND in the germline V gene (reference sequence). The CDR3 loop is CASSMMGGSGYTF. CDR3 nucleotides: TGTGCCAGTAGTATGATGGGGGGGAGTGGCTACACCTTC.

This sequence joins TRBV4-3 and TRBJ1-2, with 8 bases fitting TRBD1. The CDR3 spans 16 residues. The germline V gene has CDR1 LGHNA and CDR2 YSLEER. The trim removed 3 bases at V and 7 bases at J, leaving 13 bases unmatched. CDR3 in amino acids: CASSQALTGQGAGYTF. In DNA, the CDR3 is TGCGCCAGCAGCCAGGCCCTTACGGGTCAGGGGGCTGGCTACACCTTC.

The chain joins TRBV2 to TRBJ2-2; TRBD1 matches at 7 bases. This CDR3 is built from 15 residues. V shed 6 bases, J shed 2 bases, and the junction held 6 bases outside the gene matches. CDR1 is SNHLY and CDR2 is FYNNEI in the germline V gene. The CDR3 bases are TGTGCCAGCAGACCCGGGACAGTTAACACCGGGGAGCTGTTTTTT. Translating it yields CASRPGTVNTGELFF.

V and J are TRBV11-3 and TRBJ2-1, with D maybe TRBD1 (6 bases). Trimming cost V 8 bases and J 4 bases, with 18 bases left between them. In germline, CDR1 is SGHNT, CDR2 YENEEA. The CDR3 sequence is 15 residues long. The CDR3 nucleotides read TGTGCCAGCTCCATAGGGGGTGGTAGTTACAATGAGCAGTTCTTC. Protein product: CASSIGGGSYNEQFF.

Concerning this clone itself: One end of the junction does not line up with germline, which may come from a read error. The chain is built from TRBV5-1 and TRBJ1-2; 8 bases are shared with TRBD1. The germline V gene encodes CDR1 SGHRS and CDR2 YFSETQ. This CDR3 contains 13 residues. CDR3 residues: CASSLGQGYDYTF. The CDR3 coding sequence is TGCGCCAGCAGCTTGGGACAGGGGTATGACTACACCTTC.

This chain links TRBV3-1 (or the pseudogene TRBV3-2) with TRBJ2-3; D possibly corresponds to TRBD1 (5 bases). Per germline, CDR1 LGHDT and CDR2 YNNKEL (reference sequence). This CDR3 is built from 16 residues. Trimming took 1 base from V and 1 from J, leaving 12 bases between them. In DNA form, the CDR3 reads TGTGCCAGCAGCCAAGGGGGTAGCAGGGGCACAGATACGCAGTATTTT. Amino acids: CASSQGGSRGTDTQYF.

By share, this clone counts as medium-sized (0.01 to 0.1%). The rearrangement links TRBV2 to TRBJ1-5; the match to TRBD1 covers 7 bases. Germline V CDR1 and CDR2: SNHLY, FYNNEI. CDR3 length equals 14 residues. The V segment lost 8 bases and the J segment 2 bases; nucleotides outside the gene matches: 6. The CDR3 region has the DNA TGTGCCAGCGCTAGACAGGGAGGCAATCAGCCCCAGCATTTT. It yields the protein CASARQGGNQPQHF.

The gene calls are TRBV9 and TRBJ2-6; D might be TRBD2 (5 bases). The V end was cut by 4 bases, the J end by 3 bases, with 11 bases between. This CDR3 comprises 15 residues. Per the germline V gene, CDR1 is SGDLS and CDR2 is YYNGEE. DNA of the CDR3: TGTGCCAGCAGCAGCGGCGGAAATGGGGCCAACGTCCTGACTTTC. Encoded protein: CASSSGGNGANVLTF.

The rearrangement uses TRBV3-1 (or the pseudogene TRBV3-2) and TRBJ2-1; the D gene is possibly TRBD2 (6 bases). V lost 1 base and J lost 8, with 12 bases in between. The CDR3 sequence is 14 residues long. The germline gives CDR1 LGHDT, CDR2 YNNKEL (reference sequence). The CDR3 spells CASSQVAGRHEQFF. The CDR3, as DNA: TGTGCCAGCAGCCAAGTCGCGGGGAGGCATGAGCAGTTCTTC.

This chain links TRBV9 with TRBJ2-3; TRBD2 matches 9 bases. This CDR3 contains 15 residues. V shed 0 bases and J 4 bases; nucleotides not matched to a gene: 3. CDR1 SGDLS and CDR2 YYNGEE come from the germline V gene. This CDR3 is CASSVGREGSDTQYF. CDR3 coding DNA: TGTGCCAGCAGCGTAGGGCGGGAGGGTTCAGATACGCAGTATTTT.

The rearrangement links TRBV1 to TRBJ2-3; the table calls TRBD2, which could not be checked here. TRBV1 is recorded as a pseudogene. This CDR3 region has 15 residues. CDR3 amino acids: CTSSQDGRMADTQYF. The CDR3 nucleotides are TGCACCAGCAGCCAGGACGGGAGGATGGCAGATACGCAGTATTTT.

The rearrangement links TRBV29-1 to TRBJ1-2; possible D gene TRBD1, 5 bases. This CDR3 is 11 amino acids long. V lost 6 bases to trimming and J lost 7 bases, with 12 bases between them. The germline V gene encodes CDR1 SQVTM and CDR2 ANQGSEA. The CDR3: CSVKDSSGYTF. CDR3 nucleotides: TGCAGCGTCAAAGACAGCAGTGGCTACACCTTC.

The chain combines TRBV28 with TRBJ1-4; possible D gene TRBD1, 6 bases. V was clipped by 8 bases and J by 8 bases, with 15 bases between them. CDR1 is MDHEN, CDR2 SYDVKM, per germline. The CDR3 spans 13 residues. Written as DNA, the CDR3 is TGTGCCAGCCTAGGGGGGGGAGGCGAAAAACTGTTTTTT. This codes for CASLGGGGEKLFF.

There are a few counts of this clone. The CDR3, as DNA: TGCGCCAGCAGCTTGGGGACAGGGCGCGGGAGTGCCGGGGAGCTGTTTTTT. Its protein is CASSLGTGRGSAGELFF. The gene calls are TRBV5-1 and TRBJ2-2, with D possibly TRBD1 on 8 matching bases. The V gene lost 0 bases and the J gene lost 6 bases, with 18 bases spanning the gap. The CDR3 has 17 amino acids. The V gene's germline CDR1 is SGHRS and CDR2 YFSETQ.

This chain joins TRBV5-1 and TRBJ1-6; perhaps TRBD1 as D (5 bases). The germline V gene has CDR1 SGHRS and CDR2 YFSETQ. Trimming shortened V by 0 bases and J by 8 bases, and 6 bases separated the two germline ends. The CDR3 has 13 amino acids. The CDR3 DNA reads TGCGCCAGCAGCTTGGCCAGGGATTCACCCCTCCACTTT. Translation gives CASSLARDSPLHF.

This clone came up a few times. The genes are TRBV5-1 and TRBJ2-3, with 10 bases that match TRBD2. Per germline, CDR1 SGHRS and CDR2 YFSETQ. The CDR3 is 15 amino acids. V shed 5 bases, J shed 2 bases, and the junction held 5 bases outside the gene matches. The CDR3 DNA reads TGCGCCAGCAGTCACGGGACTAGCGACACAGATACGCAGTATTTT. Its translation: CASSHGTSDTDTQYF.

The chain uses TRBV28 and TRBJ1-3, with TRBD1 matching 10 bases. The trim removed 3 bases at V and 2 bases at J, leaving 10 bases unmatched. Germline CDR1 MDHEN, CDR2 SYDVKM. There are 18 residues in the CDR3. The chain's CDR3 is CASSFLPAGQGPGNTIYF. CDR3 in DNA: TGTGCCAGCAGTTTTCTCCCAGCGGGACAGGGGCCTGGAAACACCATATATTTT.

The rearrangement links TRBV18 to TRBJ2-1; TRBD1 is a possible D gene (5 bases). The germline V gene has CDR1 KGHSH and CDR2 LQKENI. This CDR3 has 13 amino acids. V lost 6 bases to trimming and J lost 5 bases, with 11 bases between them. CDR3 sequence: CASSPVGDNEQFF. In nucleotides, the CDR3 is TGTGCCAGCTCCCCAGTAGGGGACAATGAGCAGTTCTTC.

The chain employs TRBV9 and TRBJ2-2, with D perhaps matching TRBD1 (5 bases). Per the germline V gene, CDR1 is SGDLS and CDR2 is YYNGEE. This CDR3 contains 15 residues. Trimming took off 0 bases at V and 4 bases at J, with 10 bases between the two ends. The CDR3 reads CASSVGGVGTGELFF. In DNA form, the CDR3 reads TGTGCCAGCAGCGTAGGGGGCGTTGGCACCGGGGAGCTGTTTTTT.

V gene TRBV5-8 combines with J gene TRBJ2-7; possible D gene TRBD1, 6 bases. This CDR3 is 17 amino acids long. Germline CDR1 and CDR2: SGHTS and YDEGEE. The V end was cut by 0 bases, the J end by 6 bases, with 22 bases between. The CDR3 coding sequence is TGTGCCAGCAGCTTGGGGCCGGGACACCCGAAAAGATGCGAGCAGTACGTC. It yields the protein CASSLGPGHPKRCEQYV.

In its sample, this clone was seen once. The genes are TRBV7-9 and TRBJ2-7; possible D gene TRBD2, 6 bases. V gave up 2 bases and J gave up 5 bases, with 10 bases separating them. Germline V gene data show CDR1 as SEHNR and CDR2 as FQNEAQ (reference sequence). The CDR3 has 13 residues. The CDR3 region is CASSLRERDEQYF. CDR3 nucleotide sequence: TGTGCCAGCAGCTTACGGGAGAGGGACGAGCAGTACTTC.

This chain links TRBV11-2 with TRBJ2-3; no firm D call. Per the germline V gene, CDR1 is SGHAT and CDR2 is FQNNGV. This CDR3 contains 16 residues. Trimming took off 4 bases at V and 0 bases at J, with 14 bases between the two ends. The CDR3 nucleotides are TGTGCCAGCAGCTCATCGAATGCGGTTAGCACAGATACGCAGTATTTT. Encoded protein: CASSSSNAVSTDTQYF.

Only one count was recorded for this clone. This sequence joins TRBV28 and TRBJ1-6; unclear D gene. Germline values: CDR1 MDHEN, CDR2 SYDVKM. The V end lost 7 bases, the J end lost 10 bases, and 14 bases lay between the germline ends. The CDR3 is 13 residues long. Here the CDR3 DNA reads TGTGCCAGCACTTATAACAGAAACTCACCCCTCCACTTT. It encodes CASTYNRNSPLHF.

The chain has TRBV6-5 and TRBJ1-6, with unresolved D. Trimming removed 0 bases from V and 10 bases from J, with 7 bases in between. The CDR3 runs to 13 residues. The V gene's germline CDR1 is MNHEY and CDR2 SVGAGI. Here the CDR3 DNA reads TGTGCCAGCAGTTACTCGAGTACGTCACCCCTCCACTTT. Residues: CASSYSSTSPLHF.